The sequence of this TCR beta chain was determined in a study of patients and donors after allogeneic stem cell transplantation. This clonotype occurred many times. TCRdb processed the RT-PCR reads anew with MiXCR; each CDR3 protein has one entry. The repertoire holds tens of thousands of distinct CDR3 sequences, with over 6.5% as singletons. The germline V gene has CDR1 LGHNA and CDR2 YNFKEQ. V shed 0 bases and J 10 bases; nucleotides not matched to a gene: 9. This CDR3 is built from 16 residues. The TCR was taken from a human donor who was either an allogeneic HSCT recipient or a stem cell or donor lymphocyte infusion donor (not recorded which). It is not recorded whose cells these are; they may come from a transplant donor. The chain has TRBV4-2 and TRBJ1-6, with TRBD1 matching over 7 bases. The source material was blood, either unsorted or a sorted T cell fraction (not recorded which). CDR3 sequence: CASSQEDAGGTSPLHF. The DNA for the CDR3 is TGTGCCAGCAGCCAAGAAGATGCAGGGGGTACCTCACCCCTCCACTTT.